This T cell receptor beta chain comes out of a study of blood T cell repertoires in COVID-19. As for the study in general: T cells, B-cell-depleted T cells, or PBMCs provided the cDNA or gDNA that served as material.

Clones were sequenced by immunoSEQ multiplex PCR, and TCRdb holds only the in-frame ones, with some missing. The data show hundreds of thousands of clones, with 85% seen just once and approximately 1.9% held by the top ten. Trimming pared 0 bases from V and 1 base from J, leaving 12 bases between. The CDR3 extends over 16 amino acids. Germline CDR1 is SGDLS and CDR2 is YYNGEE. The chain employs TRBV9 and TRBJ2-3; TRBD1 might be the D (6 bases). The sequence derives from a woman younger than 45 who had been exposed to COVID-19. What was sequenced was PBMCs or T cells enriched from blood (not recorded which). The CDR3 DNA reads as TGTGCCAGCAGCGTAGAGGGACAAACCCGCACAGATACGCAGTATTTT. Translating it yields CASSVEGQTRTDTQYF.